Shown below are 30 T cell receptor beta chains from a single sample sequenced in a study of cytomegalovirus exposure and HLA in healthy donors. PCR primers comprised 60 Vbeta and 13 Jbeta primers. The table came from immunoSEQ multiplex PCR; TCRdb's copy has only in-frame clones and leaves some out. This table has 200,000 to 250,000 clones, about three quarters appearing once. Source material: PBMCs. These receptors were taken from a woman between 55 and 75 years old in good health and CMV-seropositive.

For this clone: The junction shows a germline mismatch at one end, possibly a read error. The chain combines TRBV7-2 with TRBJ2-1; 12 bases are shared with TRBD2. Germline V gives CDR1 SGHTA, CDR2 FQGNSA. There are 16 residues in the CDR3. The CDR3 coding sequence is TGTGCCAGCAGCTTGTCCGGGACTAGCGGGCGCCGTGAGGAGTTCTTC. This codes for CASSLSGTSGRREEFF.

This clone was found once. DNA for the CDR3: TGTGCCAGTAGTATCGGGGTCCCGTATAGCAATCAGCCCCAGCATTTT. Translation gives CASSIGVPYSNQPQHF. The gene calls are TRBV19 and TRBJ1-5; D is ambiguous. CDR3 length equals 16 residues. Trimming took off 3 bases at V and 0 bases at J, with 12 bases between the two ends. The germline V gene encodes CDR1 LNHDA and CDR2 SQIVND (reference sequence).

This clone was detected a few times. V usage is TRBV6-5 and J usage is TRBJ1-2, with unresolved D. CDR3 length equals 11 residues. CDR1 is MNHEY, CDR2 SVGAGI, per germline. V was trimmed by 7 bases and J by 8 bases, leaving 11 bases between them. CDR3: CASTRGSGYTF. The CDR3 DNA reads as TGTGCCAGCACGAGAGGGTCCGGCTACACCTTC.

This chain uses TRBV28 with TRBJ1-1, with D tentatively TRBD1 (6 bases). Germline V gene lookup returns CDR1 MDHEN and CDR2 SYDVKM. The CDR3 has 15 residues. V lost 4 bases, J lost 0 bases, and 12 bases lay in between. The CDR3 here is CASSSPDRVNTEAFF. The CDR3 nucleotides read TGTGCCAGCAGTTCCCCGGACAGAGTGAACACTGAAGCTTTCTTT.

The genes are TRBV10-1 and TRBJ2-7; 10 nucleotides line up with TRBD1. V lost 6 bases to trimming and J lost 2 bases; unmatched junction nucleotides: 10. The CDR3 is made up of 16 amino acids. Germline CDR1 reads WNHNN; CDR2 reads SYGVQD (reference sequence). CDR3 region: CASSEGGDRGPYEQYF. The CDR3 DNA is TGCGCCAGCAGCGAGGGCGGGGACAGGGGACCCTACGAGCAGTACTTC.

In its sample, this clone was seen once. The CDR3 DNA reads as TGTGCCAGTAGTATAGGAGGCTACCGAGCGGAGACCCAGTACTTC. Protein: CASSIGGYRAETQYF. V is TRBV19 and J is TRBJ2-5; D is ambiguous. V lost 1 base to trimming and J lost 5 bases, with 14 bases between them. The CDR3 has 15 residues. CDR1 and CDR2 from the germline V gene are LNHDA and SQIVND (reference sequence).

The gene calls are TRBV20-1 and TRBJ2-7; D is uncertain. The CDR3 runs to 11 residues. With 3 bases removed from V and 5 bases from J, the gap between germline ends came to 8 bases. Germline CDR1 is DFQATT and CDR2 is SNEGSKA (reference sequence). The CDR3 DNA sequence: TGCAGTGCTAGTTACAGCCACGAGCAGTACTTC. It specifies CSASYSHEQYF.

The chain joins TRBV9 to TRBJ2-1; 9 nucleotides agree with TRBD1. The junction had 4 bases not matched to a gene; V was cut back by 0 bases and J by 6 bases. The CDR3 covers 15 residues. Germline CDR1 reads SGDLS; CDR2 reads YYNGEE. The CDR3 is CASSVGGTGLNEQFF. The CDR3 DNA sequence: TGTGCCAGCAGCGTAGGAGGGACAGGGCTCAATGAGCAGTTCTTC.

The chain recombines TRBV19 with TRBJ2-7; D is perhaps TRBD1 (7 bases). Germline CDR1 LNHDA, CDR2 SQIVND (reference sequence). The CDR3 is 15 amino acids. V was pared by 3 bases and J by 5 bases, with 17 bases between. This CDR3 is CASSMAGGSVNEQYF. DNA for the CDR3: TGTGCCAGTAGTATGGCAGGGGGGTCGGTGAACGAGCAGTACTTC.

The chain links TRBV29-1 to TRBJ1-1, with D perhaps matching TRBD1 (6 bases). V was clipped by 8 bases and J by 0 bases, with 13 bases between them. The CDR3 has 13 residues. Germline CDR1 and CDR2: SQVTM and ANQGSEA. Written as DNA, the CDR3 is TGCAGCTCTGGGACACTAATGAACACTGAAGCTTTCTTT. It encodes CSSGTLMNTEAFF.

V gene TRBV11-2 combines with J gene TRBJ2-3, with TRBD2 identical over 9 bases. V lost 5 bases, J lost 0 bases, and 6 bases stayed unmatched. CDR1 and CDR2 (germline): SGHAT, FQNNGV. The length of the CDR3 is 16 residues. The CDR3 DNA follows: TGTGCCAGCAGCGTTCGACTAGCGGAGAGCACAGATACGCAGTATTTT. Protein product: CASSVRLAESTDTQYF. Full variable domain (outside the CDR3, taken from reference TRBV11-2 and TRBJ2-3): EAGVAQSPRYKIIEKRQSVAFWCNPISGHATLYWYQQILGQGPKLLIQFQNNGVVDDSQLPKDRFSAERLKGVDSTLKIQPAKLEDSAVYLCASSVRLAESTDTQYFGPGTRLTVL.

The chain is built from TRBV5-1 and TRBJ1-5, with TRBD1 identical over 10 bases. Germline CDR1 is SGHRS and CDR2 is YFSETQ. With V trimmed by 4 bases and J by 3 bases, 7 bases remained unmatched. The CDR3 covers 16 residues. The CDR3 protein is CASSPGGTGVNQPQHF. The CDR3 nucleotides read TGCGCCAGCAGCCCGGGGGGGACAGGGGTCAATCAGCCCCAGCATTTT.

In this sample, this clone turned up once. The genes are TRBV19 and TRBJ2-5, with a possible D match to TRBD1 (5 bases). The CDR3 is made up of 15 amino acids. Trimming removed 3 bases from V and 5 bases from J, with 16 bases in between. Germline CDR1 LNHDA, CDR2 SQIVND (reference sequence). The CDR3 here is CASSIEKGWFETQYF. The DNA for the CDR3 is TGTGCCAGTAGTATCGAAAAGGGGTGGTTCGAGACCCAGTACTTC.

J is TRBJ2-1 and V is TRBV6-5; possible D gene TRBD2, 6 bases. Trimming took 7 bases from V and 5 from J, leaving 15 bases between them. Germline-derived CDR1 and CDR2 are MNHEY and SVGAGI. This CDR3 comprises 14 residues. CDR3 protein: CASMGYGGNNEQFF. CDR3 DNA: TGTGCCAGCATGGGGTATGGGGGGAACAATGAGCAGTTCTTC.

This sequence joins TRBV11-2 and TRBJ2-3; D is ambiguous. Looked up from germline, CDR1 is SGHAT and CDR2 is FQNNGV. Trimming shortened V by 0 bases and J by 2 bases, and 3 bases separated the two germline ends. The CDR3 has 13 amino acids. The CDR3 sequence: CASSLDFTDTQYF. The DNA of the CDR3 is TGTGCCAGCAGCTTAGACTTCACAGATACGCAGTATTTT.

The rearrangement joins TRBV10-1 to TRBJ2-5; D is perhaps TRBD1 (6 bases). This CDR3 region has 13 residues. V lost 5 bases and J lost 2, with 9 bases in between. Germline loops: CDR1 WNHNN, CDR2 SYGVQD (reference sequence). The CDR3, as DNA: TGCGCCAGCAGTCGGACAGTTCAAGAGACCCAGTACTTC. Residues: CASSRTVQETQYF.

In nucleotides, the CDR3 is TGTGCCAGCATCCCGACAGGGCGGGGCACTGAAGCTTTCTTT. Amino acid sequence: CASIPTGRGTEAFF. This sequence joins TRBV6-5 and TRBJ1-1; 7 bases match TRBD1. The CDR3 is made up of 14 amino acids. Trimming at V came to 7 bases and at J to 4 bases, leaving 9 bases not matched to a gene. Germline V gene sequence: CDR1 MNHEY, CDR2 SVGAGI.

The CDR3 reads CSARGEKTQYF. In nucleotides, the CDR3 is TGCAGTGCTAGAGGGGAGAAGACCCAGTACTTC. The chain employs TRBV20-1 and TRBJ2-5; D possibly corresponds to TRBD2 (5 bases). V gave up 1 base and J gave up 6 bases, with 6 bases separating them. Per the germline V gene, CDR1 is DFQATT and CDR2 is SNEGSKA (reference sequence). The CDR3 loop spans 11 amino acids.

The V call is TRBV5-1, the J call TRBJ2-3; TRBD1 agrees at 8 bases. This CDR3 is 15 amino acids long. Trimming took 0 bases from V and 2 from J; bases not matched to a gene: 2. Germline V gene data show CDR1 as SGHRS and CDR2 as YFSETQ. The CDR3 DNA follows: TGCGCCAGCAGCTTGGGGGACAGGAACACAGATACGCAGTATTTT. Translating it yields CASSLGDRNTDTQYF.

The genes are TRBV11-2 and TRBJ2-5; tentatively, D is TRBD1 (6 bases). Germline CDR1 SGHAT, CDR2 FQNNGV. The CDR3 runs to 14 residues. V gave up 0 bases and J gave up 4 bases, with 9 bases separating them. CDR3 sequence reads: CASSLDGGPETQYF. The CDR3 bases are TGTGCCAGCAGCTTAGATGGGGGCCCAGAGACCCAGTACTTC.

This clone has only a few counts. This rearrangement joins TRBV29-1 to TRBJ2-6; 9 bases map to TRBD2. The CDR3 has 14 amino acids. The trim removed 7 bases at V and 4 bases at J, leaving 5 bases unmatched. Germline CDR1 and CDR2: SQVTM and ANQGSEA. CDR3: CSAGTSSGANVLTF. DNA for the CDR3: TGCAGCGCTGGGACTAGCTCCGGGGCCAACGTCCTGACTTTC. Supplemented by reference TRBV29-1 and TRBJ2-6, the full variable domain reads SAVISQKPSRDICQRGTSLTIQCQVDSQVTMMFWYRQQPGQSLTLIATANQGSEATYESGFVIDKFPISRPNLTFSTLTVSNMSPEDSSIYLCSAGTSSGANVLTFGAGSRLTVL.

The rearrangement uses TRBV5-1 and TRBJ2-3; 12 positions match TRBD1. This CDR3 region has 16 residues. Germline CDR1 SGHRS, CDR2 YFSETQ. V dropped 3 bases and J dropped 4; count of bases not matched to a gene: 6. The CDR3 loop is CASSSGTGGGSDTQYF. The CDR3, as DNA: TGCGCCAGCAGCTCCGGGACAGGGGGCGGTTCAGATACGCAGTATTTT. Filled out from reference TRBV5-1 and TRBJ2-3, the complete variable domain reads KAGVTQTPRYLIKTRGQQVTLSCSPISGHRSVSWYQQTPGQGLQFLFEYFSETQRNKGNFPGRFSGRQFSNSRSEMNVSTLELGDSALYLCASSSGTGGGSDTQYFGPGTRLTVL.

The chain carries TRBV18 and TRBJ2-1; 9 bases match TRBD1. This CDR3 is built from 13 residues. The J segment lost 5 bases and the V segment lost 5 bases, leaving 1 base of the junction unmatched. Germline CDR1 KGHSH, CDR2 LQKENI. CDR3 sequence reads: CASSGDRDNEQFF. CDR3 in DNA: TGTGCCAGCTCAGGGGACAGGGACAATGAGCAGTTCTTC.

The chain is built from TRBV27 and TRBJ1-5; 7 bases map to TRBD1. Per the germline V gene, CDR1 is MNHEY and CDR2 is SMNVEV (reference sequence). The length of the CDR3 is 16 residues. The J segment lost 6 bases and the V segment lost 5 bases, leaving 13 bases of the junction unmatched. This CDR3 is CASSPWTGPPSQPQHF. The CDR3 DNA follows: TGTGCCAGCAGTCCTTGGACAGGTCCCCCAAGTCAGCCCCAGCATTTT.

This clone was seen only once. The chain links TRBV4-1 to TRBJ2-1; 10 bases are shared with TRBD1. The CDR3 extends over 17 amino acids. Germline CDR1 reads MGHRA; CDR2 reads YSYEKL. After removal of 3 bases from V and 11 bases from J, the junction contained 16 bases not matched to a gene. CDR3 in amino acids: CASSQPAGTGALIQQFF. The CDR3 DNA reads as TGCGCCAGCAGCCAGCCGGCCGGGACAGGGGCCTTGATCCAGCAGTTCTTC.

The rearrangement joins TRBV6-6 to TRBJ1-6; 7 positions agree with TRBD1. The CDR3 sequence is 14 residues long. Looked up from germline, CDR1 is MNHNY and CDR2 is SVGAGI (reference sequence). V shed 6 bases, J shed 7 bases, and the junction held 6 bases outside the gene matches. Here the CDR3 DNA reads TGTGCCAGCAGCCTAGAGGGGGCAAATTCACCCCTCCACTTT. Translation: CASSLEGANSPLHF.

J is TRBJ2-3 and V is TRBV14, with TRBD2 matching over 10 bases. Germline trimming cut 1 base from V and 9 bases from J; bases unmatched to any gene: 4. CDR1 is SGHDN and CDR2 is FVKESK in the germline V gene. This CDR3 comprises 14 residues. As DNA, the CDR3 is TGTGCCAGCAGCCAAGGACTAGCGGGTAACACGCAGTATTTT. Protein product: CASSQGLAGNTQYF.

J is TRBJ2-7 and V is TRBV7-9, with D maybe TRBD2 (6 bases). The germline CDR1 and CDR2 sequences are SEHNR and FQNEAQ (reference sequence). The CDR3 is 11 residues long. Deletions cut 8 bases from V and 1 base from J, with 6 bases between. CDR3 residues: CASRGSYEQYF. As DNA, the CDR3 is TGTGCCAGCCGGGGGTCCTACGAGCAGTACTTC.

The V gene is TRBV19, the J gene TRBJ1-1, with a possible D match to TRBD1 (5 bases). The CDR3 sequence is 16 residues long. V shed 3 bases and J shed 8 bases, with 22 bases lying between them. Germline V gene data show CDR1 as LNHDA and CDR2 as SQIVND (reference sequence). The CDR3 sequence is CASSIGATGSLAEAFF. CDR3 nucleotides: TGTGCCAGTAGTATTGGGGCAACAGGTTCCCTCGCCGAAGCTTTCTTT.

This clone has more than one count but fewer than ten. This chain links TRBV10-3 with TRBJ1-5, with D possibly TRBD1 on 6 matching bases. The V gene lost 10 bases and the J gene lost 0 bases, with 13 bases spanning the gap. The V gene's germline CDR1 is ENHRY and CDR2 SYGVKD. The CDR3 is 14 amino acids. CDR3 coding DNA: TGTGCCACCACCGACAGGCCTAGCAATCAGCCCCAGCATTTT. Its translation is CATTDRPSNQPQHF.